These T cell receptor beta chains were read from a single sample in a study of OX40 agonist ivuxolimab in advanced cancers. TCRdb's table, derived via immunoSEQ multiplex PCR, lists solely in-frame clones and lacks some. Of 60,000 to 70,000 clones in the sample, just over 85% were seen once. The sample was CD4+ or CD8+ T cells sorted from blood, taken in a trial of the OX40 agonist ivuxolimab. The receptors were gathered from an adult with an advanced solid tumor such as melanoma, head and neck, liver or kidney cancer. Both conserved end residues are part of each CDR3. The D gene is left open where the match is weak. Only some rows state a clone size, as once, few, many or a class for expanded clones.

V,size,J,D,CDR3,DNA
TRBV9,-,TRBJ1-3,-,CASSLSGNTIYF,TGTGCCAGCAGTCTATCTGGAAACACCATATATTTT
TRBV6-1,-,TRBJ1-3,-,CASSKNRAGNTIYF,TGTGCCAGCAGTAAAAACAGGGCTGGAAACACCATATATTTT
TRBV5-5,-,TRBJ2-7,TRBD1,CASSWDRGNSYEQYF,TGTGCCAGCAGCTGGGACAGGGGGAACTCCTACGAGCAGTACTTC
TRBV5-1,-,TRBJ1-2,-,CASSLSAGANYGYTF,TGCGCCAGCAGCTTGTCGGCAGGGGCTAACTATGGCTACACCTTC
TRBV5-1,-,TRBJ2-5,-,CASSLYQETQYF,TGCGCCAGCAGCCTGTACCAAGAGACCCAGTACTTC
TRBV5-1,-,TRBJ2-1,TRBD1,CASRPQGASYNEQFF,TGCGCCAGCAGACCCCAGGGGGCCTCCTACAATGAGCAGTTCTTC
TRBV6-4,-,TRBJ1-5,TRBD1,CASNTDRDRGPGNQPQHF,TGTGCCAGCAACACCGACCGAGACAGGGGGCCTGGCAATCAGCCCCAGCATTTT
TRBV18,-,TRBJ2-2,TRBD2,CASSPPLAGVPGELFF,TGTGCCAGCTCACCACCGCTAGCGGGAGTCCCCGGGGAGCTGTTTTTT
TRBV27,-,TRBJ2-7,-,CASSLGRTYRTEQYF,TGTGCCAGCAGTTTAGGAAGGACCTACCGCACCGAGCAGTACTTC
TRBV18,-,TRBJ2-3,TRBD1,CASSPGQGADTQYF,TGTGCCAGCTCACCGGGACAGGGGGCAGATACGCAGTATTTT
TRBV11-2,-,TRBJ2-3,-,CASSALGESTDTQYF,TGTGCCAGCAGCGCACTAGGAGAGTCAACAGATACGCAGTATTTT
TRBV11-3,-,TRBJ2-1,-,CASSLVAGSYNEQFF,TGTGCCAGCAGCTTAGTTGCCGGTTCCTACAATGAGCAGTTCTTC
TRBV27,-,TRBJ2-7,-,CASSLFGGPVDSYEQYF,TGTGCCAGCAGTTTATTCGGGGGACCCGTCGACTCCTACGAGCAGTACTTC
TRBV5-1,few,TRBJ2-5,-,CASSLAGGGGKTQYF,TGCGCCAGCAGCTTGGCTGGGGGCGGTGGAAAGACCCAGTACTTC
TRBV19,-,TRBJ2-3,-,CASRETGSSTDTQYF,TGTGCCAGTAGGGAGACAGGAAGTAGCACAGATACGCAGTATTTT
TRBV5-1,once,TRBJ1-2,-,CASIQGSYTF,TGCGCCAGCATCCAGGGGAGCTACACCTTC
TRBV4-1,few,TRBJ1-1,-,CASSQAGGRRRNTEAFF,TGCGCCAGCAGCCAGGCCGGGGGGCGAAGGAGGAACACTGAAGCTTTCTTT
TRBV5-5,-,TRBJ2-5,-,CASSFYSTGTFAQYF,TGTGCCAGCAGCTTCTATAGTACGGGGACATTCGCCCAGTACTTC
TRBV6-1,-,TRBJ2-1,-,CASSLINEQFF,TGTGCCAGCAGTCTCATCAATGAGCAGTTCTTC
TRBV11-3,-,TRBJ2-1,-,CASSLGIGLGSNEQFF,TGTGCCAGCAGCTTAGGAATAGGTTTGGGCTCCAATGAGCAGTTCTTC
TRBV6-1,-,TRBJ2-1,TRBD2,CASSPRGTIINEQFF,TGTGCCAGCAGTCCCCGCGGGACTATAATTAATGAGCAGTTCTTC
TRBV6-6,-,TRBJ2-7,-,CASSYSRDWTYEQYF,TGTGCCAGCAGTTATTCCAGGGACTGGACCTACGAGCAGTACTTC
TRBV2,-,TRBJ2-1,TRBD2,CASSERAGGGNEQFF,TGTGCCAGCAGTGAAAGGGCGGGAGGGGGCAATGAGCAGTTCTTC
TRBV2,-,TRBJ2-3,-,CASSDSMAGGTDTQYF,TGTGCCAGCAGTGACAGTATGGCCGGCGGCACAGATACGCAGTATTTT
TRBV15,-,TRBJ2-2,-,CATSRGPADTNTGELFF,TGTGCCACCAGCAGAGGGCCAGCGGACACCAACACCGGGGAGCTGTTTTTT
TRBV5-8,-,TRBJ2-3,TRBD1,CASSYGTDTSTDTQYF,TGTGCCAGCAGCTATGGGACAGACACTAGCACAGATACGCAGTATTTT
TRBV6-1,-,TRBJ1-4,-,CAFSKTWGEKLFF,TGTGCCTTTTCCAAAACGTGGGGTGAAAAACTGTTTTTT
TRBV6-6,-,TRBJ2-3,-,CASSYSWDPSTDTQYF,TGTGCCAGCAGTTACTCGTGGGATCCGAGCACAGATACGCAGTATTTT
TRBV7-2,-,TRBJ1-4,-,CASSHGTTNEKLFF,TGTGCCAGCAGCCATGGTACAACTAATGAAAAACTGTTTTTT
TRBV19,-,TRBJ1-1,TRBD1,CASSIRTGVEHWGF,TGTGCCAGTAGTATACGAACAGGGGTTGAACACTGGGGATTT
TRBV7-9,-,TRBJ2-5,-,CASSLNGGTETQYF,TGTGCCAGCAGCTTAAATGGAGGGACAGAGACCCAGTACTTC
TRBV18,-,TRBJ2-1,TRBD2,CASSPLGLGVYNEQFF,TGTGCCAGCTCACCACTCGGACTAGGGGTCTACAATGAGCAGTTCTTC
TRBV5-5,-,TRBJ2-7,-,CASSLGDAAGSYEQYF,TGTGCCAGCAGCTTGGGTGACGCGGCGGGCTCCTACGAGCAGTACTTC
TRBV2,-,TRBJ2-7,TRBD2,CASSETSWYEQYF,TGTGCCAGCAGTGAGACTAGCTGGTACGAGCAGTACTTC
TRBV11-3,-,TRBJ2-3,TRBD1,CASSFGQGAVDTQYF,TGTGCCAGCAGCTTCGGGCAGGGGGCTGTAGATACGCAGTATTTT
TRBV6-5,-,TRBJ2-5,TRBD2,CASSYAWGRAGETQYF,TGTGCCAGCAGTTACGCTTGGGGGAGGGCGGGGGAGACCCAGTACTTC
TRBV6-5,-,TRBJ2-1,TRBD2,CASSRTSGADNEQFF,TGTGCCAGCAGTCGGACTAGCGGAGCTGACAATGAGCAGTTCTTC
TRBV29-1,-,TRBJ1-2,TRBD1,CSGDRLYNYGYTF,TGCAGCGGGGACAGGCTATATAACTATGGCTACACCTTC
TRBV18,-,TRBJ1-2,TRBD1,CASSSGQGNYGYTF,TGTGCCAGCTCATCAGGACAGGGAAACTATGGCTACACCTTC